This T cell receptor (beta chain) was recorded in a study of glioma-infiltrating T cells after dendritic cell vaccination. Sequencing was performed with immunoSEQ multiplex PCR; in TCRdb, only in-frame clones are kept and a portion is missing. The data show under 100,000 clones, 85% seen once. The TCR sequence derives from a human donor with glioblastoma. Sequencing was performed on blood, taken before dendritic cell vaccination.

CDR3 nucleotide sequence: TGTGCCAGCAGCTTGGGGGCGGGTTACGAGCAGTACTTC. It yields the protein CASSLGAGYEQYF. The chain uses TRBV5-6 and TRBJ2-7; weak D call: TRBD2 (5 bases). V lost 0 bases to trimming and J lost 4 bases, with 8 bases between them. This CDR3 spans 13 amino acids. The germline V gene encodes CDR1 SGHDT and CDR2 YYEEEE.